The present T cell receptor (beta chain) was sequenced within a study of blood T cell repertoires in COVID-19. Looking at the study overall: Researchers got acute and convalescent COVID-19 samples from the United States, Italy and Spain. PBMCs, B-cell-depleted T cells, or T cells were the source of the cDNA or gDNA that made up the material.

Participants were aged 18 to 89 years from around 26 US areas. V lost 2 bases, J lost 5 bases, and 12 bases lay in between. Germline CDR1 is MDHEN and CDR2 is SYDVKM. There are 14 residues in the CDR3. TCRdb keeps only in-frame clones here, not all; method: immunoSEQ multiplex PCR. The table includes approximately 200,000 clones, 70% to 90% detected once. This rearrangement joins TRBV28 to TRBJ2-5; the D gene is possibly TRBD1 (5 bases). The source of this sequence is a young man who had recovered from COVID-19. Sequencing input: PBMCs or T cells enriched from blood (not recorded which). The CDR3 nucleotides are TGTGCCAGCAGTTTACCACAGGTTTATGAGACCCAGTACTTC. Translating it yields CASSLPQVYETQYF.